This T cell receptor (beta chain) was identified in a study of neurological immune-mediated disorders. The V gene lost 7 bases and the J gene lost 3 bases, with 3 bases spanning the gap. The CDR3 totals 11 residues. The germline CDR1 and CDR2 sequences are SGHTA and FQGNSA. A 10-nucleotide random UMI tagged transcripts in template-switch 5'RACE cDNA synthesis. Every sequencing run produced over 180 million TCR-beta sequences that came from 15-18 subjects. TCRdb reanalysed the 5' RACE reads using MiXCR and keeps one entry per CDR3 protein. Among some 47,000 distinct CDR3 sequences listed, approximately 15% were seen once. It was from 2 million PBMCs stored at -80 C that the unsorted libraries were obtained. This clonotype was seen a handful of times. The target antigen is unknown. Study-level points and caveats: The greatest TCR clonal expansion appeared in HTLV-1-associated myelopathy and the smallest, falling below healthy controls, in multiple sclerosis.

The clonotype comes from a man aged 60 to 75 in good health. Sequencing was performed on PBMCs. The chain employs TRBV7-2 and TRBJ2-2; D is unresolved. The CDR3 DNA reads TGTGCCAGCACAGACACCGGGGAGCTGTTTTTT. It encodes CASTDTGELFF. Full variable domain (missing parts from reference TRBV7-2 and TRBJ2-2): GAGVSQSPSNKVTEKGKDVELRCDPISGHTALYWYRQSLGQGLEFLIYFQGNSAPDKSGLPSDRFSAERTGGSVSTLTIQRTQQEDSAVYLCASTDTGELFFGEGSRLTVL.